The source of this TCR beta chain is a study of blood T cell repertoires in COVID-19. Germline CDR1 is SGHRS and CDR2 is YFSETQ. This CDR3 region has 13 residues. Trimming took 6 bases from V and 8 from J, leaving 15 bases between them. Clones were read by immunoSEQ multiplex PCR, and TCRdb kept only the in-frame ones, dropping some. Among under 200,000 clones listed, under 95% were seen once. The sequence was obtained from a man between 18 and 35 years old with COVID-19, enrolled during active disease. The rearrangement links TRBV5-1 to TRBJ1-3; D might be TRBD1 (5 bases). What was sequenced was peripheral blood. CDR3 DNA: TGCGCCAGCACGGACACACTTGGGGACACCATATATTTT. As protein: CASTDTLGDTIYF.